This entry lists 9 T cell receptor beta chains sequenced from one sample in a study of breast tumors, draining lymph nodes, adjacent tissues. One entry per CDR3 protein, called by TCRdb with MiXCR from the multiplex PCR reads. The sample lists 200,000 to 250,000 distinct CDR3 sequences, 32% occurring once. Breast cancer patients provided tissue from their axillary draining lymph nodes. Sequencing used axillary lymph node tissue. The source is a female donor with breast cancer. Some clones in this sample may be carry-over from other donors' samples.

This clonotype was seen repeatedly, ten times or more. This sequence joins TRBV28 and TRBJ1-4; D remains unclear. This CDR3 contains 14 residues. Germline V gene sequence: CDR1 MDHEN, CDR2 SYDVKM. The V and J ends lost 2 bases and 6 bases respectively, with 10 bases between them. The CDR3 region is CASSLNARYEKLFF. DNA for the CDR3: TGTGCCAGCAGTTTAAACGCGAGGTATGAAAAACTGTTTTTT. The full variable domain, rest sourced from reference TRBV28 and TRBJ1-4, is DVKVTQSSRYLVKRTGEKVFLECVQDMDHENMFWYRQDPGLGLRLIYFSYDVKMKEKGDIPEGYSVSREKKERFSLILESASTNQTSMYLCASSLNARYEKLFFGSGTQLSVL.

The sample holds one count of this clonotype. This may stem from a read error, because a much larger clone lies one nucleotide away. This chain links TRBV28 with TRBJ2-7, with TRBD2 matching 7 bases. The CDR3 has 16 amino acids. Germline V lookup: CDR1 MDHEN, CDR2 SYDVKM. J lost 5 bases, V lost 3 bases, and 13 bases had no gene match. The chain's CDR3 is CASSLGHPGRVHEQYF. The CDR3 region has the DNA TGTGCCAGCAGTTTGGGCCACCCAGGGAGGGTCCACGAGCAGTACTTC.

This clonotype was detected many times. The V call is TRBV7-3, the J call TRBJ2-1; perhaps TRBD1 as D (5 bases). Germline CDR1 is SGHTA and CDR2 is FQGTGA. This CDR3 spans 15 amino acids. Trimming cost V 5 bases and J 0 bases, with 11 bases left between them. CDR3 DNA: TGTGCCAGCAGCCCGAGAACAGGCTCCTACAATGAGCAGTTCTTC. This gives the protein CASSPRTGSYNEQFF.

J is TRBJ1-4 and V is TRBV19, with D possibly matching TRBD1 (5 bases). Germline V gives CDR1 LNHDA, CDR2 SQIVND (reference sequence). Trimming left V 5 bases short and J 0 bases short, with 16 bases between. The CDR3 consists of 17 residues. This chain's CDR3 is CASSAGRGGTTNEKLFF. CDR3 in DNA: TGTGCCAGTAGTGCCGGGAGGGGAGGGACAACTAATGAAAAACTGTTTTTT.

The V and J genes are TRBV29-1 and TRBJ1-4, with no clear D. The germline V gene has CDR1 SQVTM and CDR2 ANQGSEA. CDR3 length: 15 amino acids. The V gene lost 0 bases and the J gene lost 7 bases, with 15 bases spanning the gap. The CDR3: CSVEDSWGDGEKLFF. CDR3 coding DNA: TGCAGCGTTGAAGATTCGTGGGGAGATGGTGAAAAACTGTTTTTT. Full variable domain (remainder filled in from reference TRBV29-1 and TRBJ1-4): SAVISQKPSRDICQRGTSLTIQCQVDSQVTMMFWYRQQPGQSLTLIATANQGSEATYESGFVIDKFPISRPNLTFSTLTVSNMSPEDSSIYLCSVEDSWGDGEKLFFGSGTQLSVL.

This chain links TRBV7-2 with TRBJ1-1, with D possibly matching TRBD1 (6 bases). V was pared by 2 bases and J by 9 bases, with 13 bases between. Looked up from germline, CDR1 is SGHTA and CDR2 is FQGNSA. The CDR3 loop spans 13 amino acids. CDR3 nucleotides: TGTGCCAGCAGCTTAAAAGGGGGGGTGCAAGCTTTCTTT. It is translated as CASSLKGGVQAFF.

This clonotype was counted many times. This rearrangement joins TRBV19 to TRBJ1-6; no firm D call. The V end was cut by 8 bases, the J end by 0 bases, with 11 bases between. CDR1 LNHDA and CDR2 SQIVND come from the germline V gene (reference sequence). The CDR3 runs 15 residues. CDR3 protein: CASSTLISYNSPLHF. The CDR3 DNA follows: TGTGCCAGTTCTACTCTCATCTCCTATAATTCACCCCTCCACTTT.

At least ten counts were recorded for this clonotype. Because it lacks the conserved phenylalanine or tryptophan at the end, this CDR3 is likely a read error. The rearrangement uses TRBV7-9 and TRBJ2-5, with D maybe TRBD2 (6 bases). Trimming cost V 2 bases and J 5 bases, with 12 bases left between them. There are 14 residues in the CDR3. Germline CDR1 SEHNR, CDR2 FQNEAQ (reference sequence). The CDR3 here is CASSLTGREETQYL. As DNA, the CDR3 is TGTGCCAGCAGCTTAACCGGGAGAGAGGAGACCCAGTACCTC.

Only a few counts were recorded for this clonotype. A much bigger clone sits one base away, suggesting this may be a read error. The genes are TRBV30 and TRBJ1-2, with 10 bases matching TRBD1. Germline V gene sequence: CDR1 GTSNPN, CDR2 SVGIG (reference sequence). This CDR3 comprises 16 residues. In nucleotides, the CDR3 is TGTGCCTGGAGTGTACTGAAGACAGGGGGCGGGTATGGCTGCACCTTC. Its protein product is CAWSVLKTGGGYGCTF.